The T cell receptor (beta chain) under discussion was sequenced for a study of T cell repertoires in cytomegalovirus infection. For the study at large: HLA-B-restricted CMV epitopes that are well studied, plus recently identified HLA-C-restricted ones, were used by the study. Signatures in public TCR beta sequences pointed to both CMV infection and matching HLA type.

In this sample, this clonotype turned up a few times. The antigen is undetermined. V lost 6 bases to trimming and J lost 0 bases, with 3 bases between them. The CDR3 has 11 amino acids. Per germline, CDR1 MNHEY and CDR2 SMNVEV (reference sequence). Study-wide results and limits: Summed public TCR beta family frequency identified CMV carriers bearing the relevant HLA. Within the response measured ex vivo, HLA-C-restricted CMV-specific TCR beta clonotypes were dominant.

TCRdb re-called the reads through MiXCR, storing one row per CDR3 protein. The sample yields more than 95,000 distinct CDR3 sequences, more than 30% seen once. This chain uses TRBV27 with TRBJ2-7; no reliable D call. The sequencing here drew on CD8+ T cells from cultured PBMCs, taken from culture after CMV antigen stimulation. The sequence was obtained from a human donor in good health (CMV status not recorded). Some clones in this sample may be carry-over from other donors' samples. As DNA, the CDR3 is TGTGCCAGCAGGAACTCCTACGAGCAGTACTTC. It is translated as CASRNSYEQYF.